This T cell receptor beta chain was captured in a study of blood T cell repertoires in COVID-19. This CDR3 is 13 amino acids long. Trimming took off 3 bases at V and 8 bases at J, with 13 bases between the two ends. Seattle researchers signed up patients amid active infection and tracked them longitudinally. Profiled with immunoSEQ multiplex PCR; TCRdb holds only in-frame clones, not every one. The table lists 350,000 or so clones, 80% to 90% of them singletons. The receptor was derived from a woman aged 25 to 45 with COVID-19, enrolled during active disease. Sequenced: peripheral blood. This sequence joins TRBV12-3 or TRBV12-4 and TRBJ1-2; D gene uncertain. As DNA, the CDR3 is TGTGCCAGCAGTTTCAAGGGTACGGGAGGCTACACCTTC. Encoded protein: CASSFKGTGGYTF.